This T cell receptor beta chain was observed in a study of OX40 agonist ivuxolimab in advanced cancers. At the level of the study: The treatment was a fully human IgG2 OX40 agonist, ivuxolimab. The patients received ivuxolimab by intravenous route every 2 weeks at 0.01 to 10 mg/kg. Two patients with cutaneous melanoma and one with hepatocellular carcinoma, three in total, showed partial responses.

For this clone: What it recognizes is unknown.

The CDR3 sequence is 16 residues long. V shed 2 bases and J 0 bases; nucleotides not matched to a gene: 6. Germline CDR1 and CDR2: SGHAT and FQDESV (reference sequence). Only in-frame clones appear in the TCRdb table, and some are missing; sequencing was by immunoSEQ multiplex PCR. The top ten clones hold about 10% of a sample with about 63,000 clones, over 75% of them seen once. The study's findings and limits: More expanded clones were seen, on average, in CD8+ T cells than in CD4+.

The sequencing used CD4+ or CD8+ T cells sorted from blood, collected in a trial of the OX40 agonist ivuxolimab. The V call is TRBV11-1, the J call TRBJ2-5, with 7 bases that match TRBD1. This clonotype originated in an adult with an advanced solid tumor such as melanoma, head and neck, liver or kidney cancer. The CDR3, as DNA: TGTGCCAGCAGCTTACGAGGGGGCCGGTACCAAGAGACCCAGTACTTC. As protein: CASSLRGGRYQETQYF.